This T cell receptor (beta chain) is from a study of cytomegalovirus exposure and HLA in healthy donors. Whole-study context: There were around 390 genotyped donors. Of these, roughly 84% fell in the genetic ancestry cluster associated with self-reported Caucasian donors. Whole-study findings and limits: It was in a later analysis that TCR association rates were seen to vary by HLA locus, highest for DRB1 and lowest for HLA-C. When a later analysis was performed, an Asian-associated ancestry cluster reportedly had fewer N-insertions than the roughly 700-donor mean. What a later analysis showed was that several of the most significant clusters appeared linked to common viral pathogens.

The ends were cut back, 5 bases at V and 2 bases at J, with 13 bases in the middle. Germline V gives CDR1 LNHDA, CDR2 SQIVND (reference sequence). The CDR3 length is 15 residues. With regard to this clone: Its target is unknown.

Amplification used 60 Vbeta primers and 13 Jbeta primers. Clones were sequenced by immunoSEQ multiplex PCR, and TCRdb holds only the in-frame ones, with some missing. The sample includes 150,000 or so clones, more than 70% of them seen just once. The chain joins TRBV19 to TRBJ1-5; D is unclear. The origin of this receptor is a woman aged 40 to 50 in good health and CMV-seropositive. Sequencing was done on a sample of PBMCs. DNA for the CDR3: TGTGCCAGTAGTCAAACCACTTATGGCAATCAGCCCCAGCATTTT. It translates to CASSQTTYGNQPQHF.